The entry below gives a single T cell receptor beta chain sequence along with its context. Its antigen remains unknown. The sample is drawn from a study of cytomegalovirus exposure and HLA in healthy donors. The CDR3 covers 13 residues. The ends were cut back, 4 bases at V and 8 bases at J, with 14 bases in the middle. Germline CDR1 is SEHNR and CDR2 is FQNEAQ (reference sequence). Study conclusions and caveats: Relative to equally common others, HLA-associated TCR beta chains showed greater clonal expansion in a later analysis. Most TCR sequences showed up rarely, but some public TCRs showed up in many donors. Later analysis demonstrated an association between a missense DCLRE1C variant and TCR beta V- and J-gene trimming.

PCR employed 60 Vbeta and 13 Jbeta primers. Some clones are missing from TCRdb's copy, which holds only in-frame ones; the method was immunoSEQ multiplex PCR. The sample shows 130,000 or so clones, roughly 70% of them seen only once. The chain links TRBV7-9 to TRBJ1-2; perhaps TRBD1 as D (6 bases). The sample consisted of PBMCs. The TCR comes from a woman aged 40 to 49 in good health and CMV-seropositive. The CDR3 protein is CASSSEGVGGYTF. In DNA form, the CDR3 reads TGTGCCAGCAGCTCCGAGGGGGTAGGGGGCTACACCTTC.